This is a list of T cell receptor beta chains from one sample in a study of CD8+ T cells in alopecia areata. Repertoires were generated with immunoSEQ multiplex PCR, while TCRdb's copy carries only in-frame clones and drops some. The repertoire consists of about 150,000 clones, with over 45% occurring once and the leading ten covering about 6.4%. The sample consisted of CD4+ T cells sorted from blood. These receptors came from a human donor with alopecia areata. Each CDR3 is given with its conserved first and last residue. The D gene is left open where the match is weak. A row's size may be missing; if present it is once, few, many or a size class.

j_call: TRBJ2-7
d_call: .
clone_size: few
v_call: TRBV29-1
cdr3_nt: TGCAGCGCCTCTCGGGGGATCGAGCAGTACTTC
cdr3_aa: CSASRGIEQYF

j_call: TRBJ2-1
d_call: .
clone_size: few
v_call: TRBV9
cdr3_nt: TGTGCCAGCAGCGTAGGCCAGGGACTCTACAATGAGCAGTTCTTC
cdr3_aa: CASSVGQGLYNEQFF

j_call: TRBJ2-5
d_call: TRBD2
clone_size: .
v_call: TRBV29-1
cdr3_nt: TGCAGCGTCGCGAGCGGGAACCAAGAGACCCAGTACTTC
cdr3_aa: CSVASGNQETQYF

j_call: TRBJ2-4
d_call: TRBD2
clone_size: .
v_call: TRBV27
cdr3_nt: TGTGCCAGCAGTTTATGGGAACCGGGACTAGCGGGAGCCAAAAACATTCAGTACTTC
cdr3_aa: CASSLWEPGLAGAKNIQYF

j_call: TRBJ2-3
d_call: TRBD2
clone_size: few
v_call: TRBV7-9
cdr3_nt: TGTGCCAGCAGCTTTGCTAGCGGGGCGACAGATACGCAGTATTTT
cdr3_aa: CASSFASGATDTQYF

j_call: TRBJ2-7
d_call: .
clone_size: .
v_call: TRBV11-2
cdr3_nt: TGTGCCAGCAGCTTTGGCGAGTCCTACGAGCAGTACTTC
cdr3_aa: CASSFGESYEQYF

j_call: TRBJ2-3
d_call: .
clone_size: .
v_call: TRBV29-1
cdr3_nt: TGCAGCGTTCGGTGGGGGTCTAGCACAGATACGCAGTATTTT
cdr3_aa: CSVRWGSSTDTQYF

j_call: TRBJ2-3
d_call: TRBD2
clone_size: .
v_call: TRBV4-2
cdr3_nt: TGTGCCAGCAGCCAAGGAACTAGCGGGAGCACAGATACGCAGTATTTT
cdr3_aa: CASSQGTSGSTDTQYF

j_call: TRBJ2-5
d_call: .
clone_size: .
v_call: TRBV6-6
cdr3_nt: TGTGCCAGCAGTTATCGCGGGAACCAAGAGACCCAGTACTTC
cdr3_aa: CASSYRGNQETQYF

j_call: TRBJ2-7
d_call: .
clone_size: .
v_call: TRBV11-1
cdr3_nt: TGTGCCAGCAGTCTCGGGACTTCCTACGAGCAGTACTTC
cdr3_aa: CASSLGTSYEQYF

j_call: TRBJ2-5
d_call: .
clone_size: once
v_call: TRBV6-5
cdr3_nt: TGTGCCAGCAGTTACCGTCCATCGGAGACCCAGTACTTC
cdr3_aa: CASSYRPSETQYF

j_call: TRBJ2-3
d_call: .
clone_size: .
v_call: TRBV28
cdr3_nt: TGTGCCAGCGGGGCAGGTTCCACAGATACGCAGTATTTT
cdr3_aa: CASGAGSTDTQYF

j_call: TRBJ2-4
d_call: TRBD1
clone_size: .
v_call: TRBV2
cdr3_nt: TGTGCCAGCACTAGAGAGACAGGGTCCAAAAACATTCAGTACTTC
cdr3_aa: CASTRETGSKNIQYF

j_call: TRBJ2-7
d_call: TRBD2
clone_size: .
v_call: TRBV2
cdr3_nt: TGTGCCAGTGTTCCTAGCGGGAGTAGCGAGCAGTACTTC
cdr3_aa: CASVPSGSSEQYF

j_call: TRBJ2-7
d_call: TRBD1
clone_size: .
v_call: TRBV30
cdr3_nt: TGTGCCTCTGACCGGGACAGCTACGAGCAGTACTTC
cdr3_aa: CASDRDSYEQYF

j_call: TRBJ1-4
d_call: .
clone_size: .
v_call: TRBV9
cdr3_nt: TGTGCCAGCAGCGTAGGGACGGCAACTAATGAAAAACTGTTTTTT
cdr3_aa: CASSVGTATNEKLFF

j_call: TRBJ2-5
d_call: TRBD2
clone_size: .
v_call: TRBV30
cdr3_nt: TGTGCCTGGATGCAGGGAGGGGCTGAGACCCAGTACTTC
cdr3_aa: CAWMQGGAETQYF

j_call: TRBJ2-3
d_call: .
clone_size: .
v_call: TRBV2
cdr3_nt: TGTGCCAGCAGTGCCAGGCATTCTAGCAATACGCAGTATTTT
cdr3_aa: CASSARHSSNTQYF

j_call: TRBJ2-1
d_call: .
clone_size: .
v_call: TRBV25-1
cdr3_nt: TGTGCCAGCAGTGTCCCGGGACTCCTCAGGTCTAATGAGCAGTTCTTC
cdr3_aa: CASSVPGLLRSNEQFF

j_call: TRBJ2-7
d_call: .
clone_size: .
v_call: TRBV30
cdr3_nt: TGTGCCTGGAGTTCACCTACTCCCTTCAGACGCAACTACGAGCAGTACTTC
cdr3_aa: CAWSSPTPFRRNYEQYF

j_call: TRBJ1-5
d_call: .
clone_size: few
v_call: TRBV6-6
cdr3_nt: TGTGCCAGCAGCGTCCGGGGAGCCAATCAGCCCCAGCATTTT
cdr3_aa: CASSVRGANQPQHF

j_call: TRBJ2-5
d_call: TRBD2
clone_size: .
v_call: TRBV29-1
cdr3_nt: TGCAGCTCATCTAGCGGAACCCAAGAGACCCAGTACTTC
cdr3_aa: CSSSSGTQETQYF

j_call: TRBJ2-7
d_call: .
clone_size: few
v_call: TRBV5-5
cdr3_nt: TGTGCCAGCAGCGAGATCCACAGGAACGAGCAGTACTTC
cdr3_aa: CASSEIHRNEQYF

j_call: TRBJ1-2
d_call: .
clone_size: .
v_call: TRBV6-5
cdr3_nt: TGTGCCAGCAGTTACCTCCCACGGGGGTCGAGCTATGGCTACACCTTC
cdr3_aa: CASSYLPRGSSYGYTF

j_call: TRBJ2-3
d_call: TRBD2
clone_size: few
v_call: TRBV5-4
cdr3_nt: TGTGCCAGCAGCCCACTAGCGGGACTAGCAGATACGCAGTATTTT
cdr3_aa: CASSPLAGLADTQYF

j_call: TRBJ2-3
d_call: TRBD2
clone_size: once
v_call: TRBV27
cdr3_nt: TGTGCCAGCAGTTTCTTGGGACTAGCAACAGATACGCAGTATTTT
cdr3_aa: CASSFLGLATDTQYF

j_call: TRBJ2-7
d_call: TRBD2
clone_size: .
v_call: TRBV6-5
cdr3_nt: TGTGCCAGCAATCGGCTAGCGGATTCCTACGAGCAGTACTTC
cdr3_aa: CASNRLADSYEQYF

j_call: TRBJ1-1
d_call: .
clone_size: .
v_call: TRBV2
cdr3_nt: TGTGCCAGCGGTGCTCAGCGGGACACTGAAGCTTTCTTT
cdr3_aa: CASGAQRDTEAFF

j_call: TRBJ1-5
d_call: TRBD1
clone_size: .
v_call: TRBV7-8
cdr3_nt: TGTGCCAGCAGCCTTAGGAGGACAGGGAGAAATCAGCCCCAGCATTTT
cdr3_aa: CASSLRRTGRNQPQHF

j_call: TRBJ1-1
d_call: .
clone_size: .
v_call: TRBV7-9
cdr3_nt: TGTGCCAGCAGCTCCCGATCTGGGGACACTGAAGCTTTCTTT
cdr3_aa: CASSSRSGDTEAFF

j_call: TRBJ2-1
d_call: TRBD2
clone_size: few
v_call: TRBV7-9
cdr3_nt: TGTGCCAGCAGCTCCCCGGGCGGGAGACCGCTGTTCTTC
cdr3_aa: CASSSPGGRPLFF

j_call: TRBJ1-1
d_call: .
clone_size: .
v_call: TRBV9
cdr3_nt: TGTGCCAGCAGCGCAAGACCCGGGACACAGAACACTGAAGCTTTCTTT
cdr3_aa: CASSARPGTQNTEAFF

j_call: TRBJ2-6
d_call: .
clone_size: .
v_call: TRBV27
cdr3_nt: TGTGCCAGCAGTCCCGACCTGGTGAACTCTGGGGCCAACGTCCTGACTTTC
cdr3_aa: CASSPDLVNSGANVLTF

j_call: TRBJ2-1
d_call: TRBD1
clone_size: .
v_call: TRBV6-5
cdr3_nt: TGTGCCAGCACCCCAACCCGGGACAGGGGGCGGGAGCAGTTCTTC
cdr3_aa: CASTPTRDRGREQFF

j_call: TRBJ2-3
d_call: .
clone_size: few
v_call: TRBV5-1
cdr3_nt: TGCGCCAGCAGCTTGGAGGCAGGACCAGATACGCAGTATTTT
cdr3_aa: CASSLEAGPDTQYF

j_call: TRBJ1-5
d_call: .
clone_size: few
v_call: TRBV5-1
cdr3_nt: TGCGCCAGCAGCCTCGGACCAGGACAGCCCCAGCATTTT
cdr3_aa: CASSLGPGQPQHF

j_call: TRBJ1-5
d_call: .
clone_size: few
v_call: TRBV19
cdr3_nt: TGTGCCAGTAGTATAGTGACAGACCGCAATCAGCCCCAGCATTTT
cdr3_aa: CASSIVTDRNQPQHF

j_call: TRBJ1-1
d_call: .
clone_size: .
v_call: TRBV5-1
cdr3_nt: TGCGCCAGCAGCGCAGTCGGGCCTGACAGGAACACTGAAGCTTTCTTT
cdr3_aa: CASSAVGPDRNTEAFF

j_call: TRBJ1-2
d_call: .
clone_size: few
v_call: TRBV29-1
cdr3_nt: TGCAGCGTTGCCGGGGCCATTTCGCCAGACTATGGCTACACCTTC
cdr3_aa: CSVAGAISPDYGYTF

j_call: TRBJ2-7
d_call: .
clone_size: .
v_call: TRBV6-5
cdr3_nt: TGTGCCAGCAGTTCCTCGGGACATTCTTTTGCCTACGAGCAGTACTTC
cdr3_aa: CASSSSGHSFAYEQYF

j_call: TRBJ2-2
d_call: .
clone_size: .
v_call: TRBV5-4
cdr3_nt: TGTGCCAGCAGCTTGGCCGAACTTGAGACAGGACGTGGGGAGCTGTTTTTT
cdr3_aa: CASSLAELETGRGELFF

j_call: TRBJ2-1
d_call: .
clone_size: .
v_call: TRBV18
cdr3_nt: TGTGCCAGCTCACCCCTCTTGGGCGATAACTCCTACAATGAGCAGTTCTTC
cdr3_aa: CASSPLLGDNSYNEQFF

j_call: TRBJ2-7
d_call: TRBD2
clone_size: .
v_call: TRBV30
cdr3_nt: TGTGCCTGGAGTGGAGGTCGGACTAGCGGGACAGGCTACGAGCAGTACTTC
cdr3_aa: CAWSGGRTSGTGYEQYF

j_call: TRBJ2-1
d_call: .
clone_size: .
v_call: TRBV18
cdr3_nt: TGTGCCAGCTCACGCGACCTGGACAATGAGCAGTTCTTC
cdr3_aa: CASSRDLDNEQFF

j_call: TRBJ2-1
d_call: TRBD1
clone_size: few
v_call: TRBV5-1
cdr3_nt: TGCGCCAGCAGCGCGGGGGACAGGGGCTCCTACAATGAGCAGTTCTTC
cdr3_aa: CASSAGDRGSYNEQFF

j_call: TRBJ2-7
d_call: TRBD1
clone_size: .
v_call: TRBV5-6
cdr3_nt: TGTGCCAGCAGTCAGCCGGGACAGGGTTCCTACGAGCAGTACTTC
cdr3_aa: CASSQPGQGSYEQYF

j_call: TRBJ1-5
d_call: TRBD1
clone_size: .
v_call: TRBV30
cdr3_nt: TGTGCCTGGAGTACGACAGGGGGCAAGCCCCAGCATTTT
cdr3_aa: CAWSTTGGKPQHF

j_call: TRBJ2-3
d_call: .
clone_size: few
v_call: TRBV6-5
cdr3_nt: TGTGCCAGCAGTTCGACAGCAGCAACAGATACGCAGTATTTT
cdr3_aa: CASSSTAATDTQYF

j_call: TRBJ2-2
d_call: TRBD2
clone_size: .
v_call: TRBV5-1
cdr3_nt: TGCGCCAGCAGCTGGCTAGCGGGAGTTACCGGGGAGCTGTTTTTT
cdr3_aa: CASSWLAGVTGELFF

j_call: TRBJ1-1
d_call: .
clone_size: .
v_call: TRBV5-1
cdr3_nt: TGCGCCAGCAGCTTGGTCCAGATGAACACTGAAGCTTTCTTT
cdr3_aa: CASSLVQMNTEAFF

j_call: TRBJ1-1
d_call: .
clone_size: few
v_call: TRBV28
cdr3_nt: TGTGCCAGCAGTAGGCTGAGCAGCAACACTGAAGCTTTCTTT
cdr3_aa: CASSRLSSNTEAFF

j_call: TRBJ2-5
d_call: .
clone_size: .
v_call: TRBV5-1
cdr3_nt: TGCGCCAGCAGCGTGGCAGAGACCCAGTACTTC
cdr3_aa: CASSVAETQYF

j_call: TRBJ2-1
d_call: TRBD2
clone_size: .
v_call: TRBV9
cdr3_nt: TGTGCCAGCGGAAAGCGGGGCCGTCCTAACAATGAGCAGTTCTTC
cdr3_aa: CASGKRGRPNNEQFF

j_call: TRBJ2-1
d_call: TRBD2
clone_size: .
v_call: TRBV30
cdr3_nt: TGTGCCTGGAGTGTCAGACTAGCGGGAGGTGGCAATGAGCAGTTCTTC
cdr3_aa: CAWSVRLAGGGNEQFF

j_call: TRBJ2-5
d_call: .
clone_size: .
v_call: TRBV5-1
cdr3_nt: TGCGCCAGCAGCTTGTGGCAGGGAGAGACCCAGTACTTC
cdr3_aa: CASSLWQGETQYF

j_call: TRBJ2-5
d_call: .
clone_size: few
v_call: TRBV5-4
cdr3_nt: TGTGCCAGCAGCTTGGTCGGGAGAAGGAGCGCGGAGACCCAGTACTTC
cdr3_aa: CASSLVGRRSAETQYF

j_call: TRBJ1-2
d_call: .
clone_size: .
v_call: TRBV29-1
cdr3_nt: TGCAGCGTTGACAGGGGCGCACATGGCTACACCTTC
cdr3_aa: CSVDRGAHGYTF

j_call: TRBJ2-7
d_call: .
clone_size: .
v_call: TRBV7-9
cdr3_nt: TGTGCCAGCAGCTTCAGTGTCGCGGAGCAGTACTTC
cdr3_aa: CASSFSVAEQYF

j_call: TRBJ2-7
d_call: .
clone_size: .
v_call: TRBV29-1
cdr3_nt: TGCAGCGTTGATCGGGGAGTTGGCGAGCAGTACTTC
cdr3_aa: CSVDRGVGEQYF